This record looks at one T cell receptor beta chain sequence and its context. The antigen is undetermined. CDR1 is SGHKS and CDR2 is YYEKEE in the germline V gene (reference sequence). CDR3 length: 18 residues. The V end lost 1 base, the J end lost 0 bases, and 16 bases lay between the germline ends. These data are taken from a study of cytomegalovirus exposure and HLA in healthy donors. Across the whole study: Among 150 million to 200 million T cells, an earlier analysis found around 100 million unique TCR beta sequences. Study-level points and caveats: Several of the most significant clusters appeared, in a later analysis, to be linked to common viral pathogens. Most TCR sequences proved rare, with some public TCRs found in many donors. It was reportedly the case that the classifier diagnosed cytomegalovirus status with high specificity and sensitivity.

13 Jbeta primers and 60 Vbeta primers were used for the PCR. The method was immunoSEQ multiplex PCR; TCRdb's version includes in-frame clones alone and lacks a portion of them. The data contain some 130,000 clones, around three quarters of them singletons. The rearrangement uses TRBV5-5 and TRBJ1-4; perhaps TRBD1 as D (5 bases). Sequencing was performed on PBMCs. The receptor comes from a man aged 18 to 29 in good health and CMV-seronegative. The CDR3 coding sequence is TGTGCCAGCAGCTTGCAGGGCCCCACTGTTGCAACTAATGAAAAACTGTTTTTT. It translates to CASSLQGPTVATNEKLFF.